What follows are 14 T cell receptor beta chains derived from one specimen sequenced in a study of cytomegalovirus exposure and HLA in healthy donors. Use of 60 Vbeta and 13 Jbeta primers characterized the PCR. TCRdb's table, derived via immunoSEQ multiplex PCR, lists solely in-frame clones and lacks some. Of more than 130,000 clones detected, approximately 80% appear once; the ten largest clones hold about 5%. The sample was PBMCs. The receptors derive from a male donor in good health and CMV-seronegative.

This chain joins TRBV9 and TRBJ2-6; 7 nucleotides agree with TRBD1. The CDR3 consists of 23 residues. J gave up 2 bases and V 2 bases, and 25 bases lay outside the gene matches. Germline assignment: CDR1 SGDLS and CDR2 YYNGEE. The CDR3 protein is CASSVFSGTEDLKPTTGANVLTF. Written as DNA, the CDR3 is TGTGCCAGCAGCGTCTTCTCTGGGACAGAAGATCTCAAACCCACAACTGGGGCCAACGTCCTGACTTTC.

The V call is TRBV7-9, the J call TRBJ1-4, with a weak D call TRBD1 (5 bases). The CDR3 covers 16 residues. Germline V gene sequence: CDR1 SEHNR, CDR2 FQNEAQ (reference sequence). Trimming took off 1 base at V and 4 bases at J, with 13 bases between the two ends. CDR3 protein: CASSLGDGTFNEKLFF. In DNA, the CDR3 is TGTGCCAGCAGCTTAGGGGACGGGACTTTTAATGAAAAACTGTTTTTT.

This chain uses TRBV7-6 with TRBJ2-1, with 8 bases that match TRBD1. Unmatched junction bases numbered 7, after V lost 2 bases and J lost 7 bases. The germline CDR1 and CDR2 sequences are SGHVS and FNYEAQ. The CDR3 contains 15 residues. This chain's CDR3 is CASSLTGTGGNEQFF. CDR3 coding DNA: TGTGCCAGCAGCTTAACCGGGACAGGTGGGAATGAGCAGTTCTTC.

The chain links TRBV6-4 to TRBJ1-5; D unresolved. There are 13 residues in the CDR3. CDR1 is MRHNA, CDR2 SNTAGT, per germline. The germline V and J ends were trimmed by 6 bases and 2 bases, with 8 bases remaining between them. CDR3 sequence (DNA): TGTGCCAGCAGCCGCGAGGGCAATCAGCCCCAGCATTTT. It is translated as CASSREGNQPQHF.

The CDR3 loop reads CASSVNRGPRNTEAFF. DNA of the CDR3: TGCGCCAGCAGTGTTAATAGGGGTCCTCGAAACACTGAAGCTTTCTTT. J is TRBJ1-1 and V is TRBV10-1; TRBD1 might be the D (5 bases). V was trimmed by 4 bases and J by 2 bases, leaving 17 bases between them. Per germline, CDR1 WNHNN and CDR2 SYGVQD (reference sequence). The CDR3 totals 16 residues.

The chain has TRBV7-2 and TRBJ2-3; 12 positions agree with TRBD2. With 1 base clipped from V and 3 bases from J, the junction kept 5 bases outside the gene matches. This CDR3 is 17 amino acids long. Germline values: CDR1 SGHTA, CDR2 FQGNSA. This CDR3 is CASSLVGTSGRTDTQYF. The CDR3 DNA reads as TGTGCCAGCAGCTTAGTCGGGACTAGCGGGCGGACAGATACGCAGTATTTT.

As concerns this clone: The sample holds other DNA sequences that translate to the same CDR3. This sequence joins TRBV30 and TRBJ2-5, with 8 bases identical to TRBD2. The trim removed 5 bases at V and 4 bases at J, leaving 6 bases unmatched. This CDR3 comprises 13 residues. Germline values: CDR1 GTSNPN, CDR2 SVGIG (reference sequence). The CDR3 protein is CAWGLAGSETQYF. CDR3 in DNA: TGTGCCTGGGGGTTAGCGGGGTCAGAGACCCAGTACTTC.

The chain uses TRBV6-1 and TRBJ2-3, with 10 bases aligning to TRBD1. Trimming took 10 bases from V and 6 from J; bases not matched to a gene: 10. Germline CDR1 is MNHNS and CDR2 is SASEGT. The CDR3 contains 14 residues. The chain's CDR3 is CATETGGAEDTQYF. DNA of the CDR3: TGTGCCACAGAGACAGGGGGCGCGGAGGATACGCAGTATTTT.

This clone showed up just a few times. CDR3 sequence: CASRRPGSNYGYTF. For the CDR3, the DNA is TGTGCCAGCAGGAGGCCCGGCTCAAACTATGGCTACACCTTC. The V call is TRBV6-5, the J call TRBJ1-2; D is ambiguous. The CDR3 length is 14 residues. Deletions cut 6 bases from V and 2 bases from J, with 13 bases between. Germline lookup yields CDR1 MNHEY and CDR2 SVGAGI.

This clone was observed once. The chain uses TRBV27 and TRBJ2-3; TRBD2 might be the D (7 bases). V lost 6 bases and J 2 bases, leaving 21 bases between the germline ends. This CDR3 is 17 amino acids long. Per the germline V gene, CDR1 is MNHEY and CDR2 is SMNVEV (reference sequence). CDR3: CASSWGRGSPHTDTQYF. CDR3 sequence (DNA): TGTGCCAGCAGCTGGGGGAGGGGGAGCCCTCACACAGATACGCAGTATTTT.

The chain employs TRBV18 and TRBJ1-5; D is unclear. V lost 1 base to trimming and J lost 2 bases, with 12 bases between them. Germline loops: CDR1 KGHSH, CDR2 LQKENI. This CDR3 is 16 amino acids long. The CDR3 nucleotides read TGTGCCAGCTCACCACAGTGGTTCCAGGGCAATCAGCCCCAGCATTTT. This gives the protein CASSPQWFQGNQPQHF.

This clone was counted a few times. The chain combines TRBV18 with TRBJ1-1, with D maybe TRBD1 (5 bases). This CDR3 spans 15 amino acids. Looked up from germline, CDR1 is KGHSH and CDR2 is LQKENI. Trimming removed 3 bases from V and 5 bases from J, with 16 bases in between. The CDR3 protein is CASSPLQAGGTEAFF. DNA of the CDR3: TGTGCCAGCTCACCCTTACAGGCCGGGGGGACTGAAGCTTTCTTT.

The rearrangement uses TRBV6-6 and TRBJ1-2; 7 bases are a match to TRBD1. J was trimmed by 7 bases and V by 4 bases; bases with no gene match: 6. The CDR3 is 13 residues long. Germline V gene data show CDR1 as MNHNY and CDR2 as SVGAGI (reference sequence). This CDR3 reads CASSSSGGSGYTF. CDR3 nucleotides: TGTGCCAGCAGTTCGTCAGGGGGAAGTGGCTACACCTTC.

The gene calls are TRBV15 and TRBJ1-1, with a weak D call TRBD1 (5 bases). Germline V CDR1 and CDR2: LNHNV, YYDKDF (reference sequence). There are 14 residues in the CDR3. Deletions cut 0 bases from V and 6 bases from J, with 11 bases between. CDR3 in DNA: TGTGCCACCAGCAGAGATTTACAGGCTCCTGAAGCTTTCTTT. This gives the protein CATSRDLQAPEAFF.